Presented here are 30 T cell receptor beta chains from one specimen sequenced in a study of response to subunit inactivated influenza vaccine. TCRdb independently ran MiXCR on the RT-PCR reads; one entry per CDR3 protein. Of about 190,000 distinct CDR3 sequences listed, 13% to 15% are singletons. Sequenced here: CD8+ T cells sorted from PBMCs, sampled 5 days after vaccination. These receptors originate from a man aged 50 or older who received an inactivated influenza vaccine.

The chain employs TRBV9 and TRBJ2-3, with TRBD2 identical over 16 bases. V lost 0 bases to trimming and J lost 7 bases; unmatched junction nucleotides: 5. This CDR3 has 17 residues. The germline gives CDR1 SGDLS, CDR2 YYNGEE. For the CDR3, the DNA is TGTGCCAGCAGCGTAGAGGGACTAGCGGGGGGGCGATATACGCAGTATTTT. Translation: CASSVEGLAGGRYTQYF.

This rearrangement joins TRBV7-9 to TRBJ2-1; D may be TRBD2 (5 bases). V gave up 5 bases and J gave up 0 bases, with 11 bases separating them. The CDR3 has 15 amino acids. Germline CDR1 SEHNR, CDR2 FQNEAQ (reference sequence). DNA of the CDR3: TGTGCCAGCAGCAAAGACTACCGCTCCTACAATGAGCAGTTCTTC. Amino acids: CASSKDYRSYNEQFF.

The chain couples TRBV5-6 to TRBJ2-1, with TRBD1 matching 7 bases. Germline V gene data show CDR1 as SGHDT and CDR2 as YYEEEE. The CDR3 is 16 amino acids. Losses at the gene ends were 2 bases for V and 2 bases for J; bases not matched to a gene: 7. The CDR3 region is CASSLTVTGAYNEQFF. As DNA, the CDR3 is TGTGCCAGCAGCTTAACAGTTACAGGGGCCTACAATGAGCAGTTCTTC.

Only a few counts were recorded for this clonotype. The chain joins TRBV11-2 to TRBJ2-1; 8 nucleotides line up with TRBD2. Germline V gives CDR1 SGHAT, CDR2 FQNNGV. The ends lost 6 bases at V and 2 bases at J; junction bases unmatched: 6. The CDR3 has 15 residues. CDR3 sequence reads: CASRSRTSPYNEQFF. In nucleotides, the CDR3 is TGTGCCAGCAGGTCTAGGACTAGCCCCTACAATGAGCAGTTCTTC.

This clonotype was observed many times. This sequence joins TRBV24-1 and TRBJ2-2, with D perhaps assigned TRBD1 or TRBD2 (5 bases each). The CDR3 has 15 residues. The germline CDR1 and CDR2 sequences are KGHDR and SFDVKD. V was cut by 9 bases and J by 1 base, with 14 bases left in between. Written as DNA, the CDR3 is TGTGCCACCGGATGGGGGACCGAGAACACCGGGGAGCTGTTTTTT. Its protein is CATGWGTENTGELFF.

The table lists this clonotype with a few counts. This chain uses TRBV7-9 with TRBJ1-1; 9 nucleotides match TRBD1. Germline CDR1 and CDR2: SEHNR and FQNEAQ (reference sequence). With 6 bases clipped from V and 3 bases from J, the junction kept 11 bases outside the gene matches. The CDR3 is made up of 16 amino acids. CDR3 bases: TGTGCCAGCAGGTGGGACAGGGTGGGTTTGGACACTGAAGCTTTCTTT. Translating gives CASRWDRVGLDTEAFF.

This clonotype has more than one count but fewer than ten. The J gene is TRBJ1-2, the V gene TRBV6-2 or TRBV6-3; D ambiguous. The CDR3 runs 13 residues. V was cut by 6 bases and J by 6 bases, with 14 bases left in between. The V gene's germline CDR1 is MNHEY and CDR2 SVGEGT. The CDR3 region has the DNA TGTGCCAGCAGGCTGGGGAGGATGAATGGCTACACCTTC. Translating gives CASRLGRMNGYTF.

The CDR3 sequence: CASSRVRSSYEQYF. The CDR3 bases are TGTGCCAGCAGCAGAGTTAGGAGCTCCTACGAGCAGTACTTC. The V gene is TRBV21-1, the J gene TRBJ2-7. TRBV21-1 counts as a pseudogene. This CDR3 contains 14 residues.

This clonotype was counted a few times. V usage is TRBV4-1 and J usage is TRBJ2-5, with 8 bases that match TRBD2. Germline lookup yields CDR1 MGHRA and CDR2 YSYEKL. Trimming took 0 bases from V and 4 from J; bases not matched to a gene: 10. The CDR3 runs 17 residues. CDR3 DNA sequence: TGCGCCAGCAGCCAAGAAGGGTTACTAGCGGTAACAGAGACCCAGTACTTC. It translates to CASSQEGLLAVTETQYF.

This clonotype was detected ten times or more. The chain combines TRBV7-2 with TRBJ2-3; 9 bases align to TRBD2. The CDR3 contains 16 residues. J lost 2 bases, V lost 0 bases, and 3 bases had no gene match. Germline V gene lookup returns CDR1 SGHTA and CDR2 FQGNSA. CDR3 in amino acids: CASSLALAGYTDTQYF. In DNA form, the CDR3 reads TGTGCCAGCAGCTTAGCACTAGCGGGCTACACAGATACGCAGTATTTT.

The chain carries TRBV27 and TRBJ2-3; D not resolved. The length of the CDR3 is 11 residues. The V gene lost 11 bases and the J gene lost 6 bases, with 12 bases spanning the gap. Germline CDR1 and CDR2: MNHEY and SMNVEV (reference sequence). The CDR3 bases are TGTGCCGGTTCCTACGGGGATACGCAGTATTTT. It encodes CAGSYGDTQYF.

The gene calls are TRBV7-9 and TRBJ2-5; D is unclear. The V end lost 4 bases, the J end lost 5 bases, and 14 bases lay between the germline ends. The CDR3 consists of 14 residues. The germline CDR1 and CDR2 sequences are SEHNR and FQNEAQ (reference sequence). CDR3 sequence: CASSSLSDLETQYF. In DNA, the CDR3 is TGTGCCAGCAGCTCCCTGTCGGATTTGGAGACCCAGTACTTC.

V and J are TRBV3-1 and TRBJ2-2; a possible D gene is TRBD2 (6 bases). The germline gives CDR1 LGHDT, CDR2 YNNKEL (reference sequence). V shed 1 base and J shed 6 bases, with 15 bases lying between them. This CDR3 spans 16 amino acids. The chain's CDR3 is CASSQVAGREAGELFF. The CDR3 bases are TGTGCCAGCAGCCAAGTTGCCGGGAGAGAGGCCGGGGAGCTGTTTTTT.

This clonotype has only a few counts. The rearrangement uses TRBV14 and TRBJ2-2, with D uncertain. The CDR3 length is 13 residues. Germline V CDR1 and CDR2: SGHDN, FVKESK. V lost 2 bases to trimming and J lost 7 bases, with 8 bases between them. The CDR3 loop is CASSQLEGGELFF. The CDR3, as DNA: TGTGCCAGCAGCCAACTAGAAGGCGGGGAGCTGTTTTTT. The full variable domain, rest sourced from reference TRBV14 and TRBJ2-2, is EAGVTQFPSHSVIEKGQTVTLRCDPISGHDNLYWYRRVMGKEIKFLLHFVKESKQDESGMPNNRFLAERTGGTYSTLKVQPAELEDSGVYFCASSQLEGGELFFGEGSRLTVL.

This clonotype was found a few times. The chain joins TRBV11-1 to TRBJ2-3; D possibly uses TRBD1 or TRBD2 (5 bases each). The V and J ends lost 4 bases and 2 bases respectively, with 25 bases between them. Germline CDR1 and CDR2: SGHAT and FQDESV (reference sequence). This CDR3 region has 19 residues. The CDR3 DNA reads TGTGCCAGCAGCTCCTTACGGGACGGCGGTTCGTCTATCACAGATACGCAGTATTTT. Amino acid sequence: CASSSLRDGGSSITDTQYF.

This chain links TRBV3-1 with TRBJ2-1; D unclear. Trimming stripped 1 base from V and 6 bases from J, with 13 bases between. The germline gives CDR1 LGHDT, CDR2 YNNKEL (reference sequence). The CDR3 spans 15 residues. The DNA for the CDR3 is TGTGCCAGCAGCCAAGGGAGAAGTGTCCGCAATGAGCAGTTCTTC. It translates to CASSQGRSVRNEQFF.

This clonotype was seen only a few times. The rearrangement links TRBV4-1 to TRBJ2-7, with D uncertain. The CDR3 consists of 17 residues. Trimming removed 0 bases from V and 0 bases from J, with 15 bases in between. Germline loops: CDR1 MGHRA, CDR2 YSYEKL. The CDR3 sequence is CASSQDSLRDHSYEQYF. The CDR3 DNA sequence: TGCGCCAGCAGCCAAGATTCACTTAGGGATCACTCCTACGAGCAGTACTTC.

The chain is built from TRBV12-3 or TRBV12-4 and TRBJ1-3; 8 bases match TRBD1. V shed 4 bases and J 0 bases; nucleotides not matched to a gene: 5. CDR3 size: 16 residues. CDR3 bases: TGTGCCAGCAGTTCCCCGGGACAGGACTCTGGAAACACCATATATTTT. Translating it yields CASSSPGQDSGNTIYF.

The chain carries TRBV7-9 and TRBJ2-1; 7 nucleotides line up with TRBD2. This CDR3 has 16 residues. The V gene end was trimmed by 6 bases and the J gene end by 4 bases; junction bases not matched to a gene: 12. Per germline, CDR1 SEHNR and CDR2 FQNEAQ (reference sequence). CDR3 in amino acids: CASSLQREAPYNEQFF. The CDR3 nucleotides read TGTGCCAGCAGTCTACAACGGGAGGCCCCTTACAATGAGCAGTTCTTC.

This clonotype was detected only a few times. The V gene is TRBV7-9, the J gene TRBJ2-7, with a tentative D call TRBD1 (5 bases). This CDR3 has 16 residues. Trimming removed 6 bases at V and 5 bases at J, with 23 bases between. Germline V gene data show CDR1 as SEHNR and CDR2 as FQNEAQ (reference sequence). The CDR3 spells CASSSRQSRLWDEQYF. CDR3 DNA: TGTGCCAGCAGTTCCAGACAGTCTCGTCTCTGGGACGAGCAGTACTTC.

This chain connects TRBV12-3 or TRBV12-4 to TRBJ2-1; 8 positions agree with TRBD2. Trimming removed 6 bases from V and 8 bases from J; junction bases left unmatched: 12. The CDR3 consists of 15 residues. The DNA for the CDR3 is TGTGCCAGCAGACCGGGACTAGGTGTAGTTGATGAGCAGTTCTTC. As protein: CASRPGLGVVDEQFF.

The V call is TRBV19, the J call TRBJ2-7; possible D gene TRBD1, 5 bases. Germline loops: CDR1 LNHDA, CDR2 SQIVND (reference sequence). CDR3 length equals 15 residues. V was trimmed by 1 base and J by 3 bases, leaving 13 bases between them. The CDR3 loop is CASSIAGLGSYEQYF. The CDR3 DNA sequence: TGTGCCAGTAGTATAGCAGGGTTGGGAAGCTACGAGCAGTACTTC.

This clonotype was recorded a few times. V usage is TRBV28 and J usage is TRBJ2-5, with D tentatively TRBD1 (6 bases). CDR1 and CDR2 from the germline V gene are MDHEN and SYDVKM. This CDR3 is built from 14 residues. V was clipped by 4 bases and J by 3 bases, with 12 bases between them. CDR3 nucleotide sequence: TGTGCCAGCAGTTCCGGACAGCAAGAAGAGACCCAGTACTTC. It codes for CASSSGQQEETQYF.

This chain joins TRBV11-2 and TRBJ2-5; D ambiguous. This CDR3 comprises 14 residues. Germline V lookup: CDR1 SGHAT, CDR2 FQNNGV. Trimming removed 2 bases from V and 4 bases from J, with 11 bases in between. CDR3 bases: TGTGCCAGCAGCTTAAGGATGGAATTAGAGACCCAGTACTTC. It is translated as CASSLRMELETQYF. Using reference TRBV11-2 and TRBJ2-5 for the parts outside the CDR3, the full variable domain is EAGVAQSPRYKIIEKRQSVAFWCNPISGHATLYWYQQILGQGPKLLIQFQNNGVVDDSQLPKDRFSAERLKGVDSTLKIQPAKLEDSAVYLCASSLRMELETQYFGPGTRLLVL.

This clonotype came up a few times. The chain uses TRBV9 and TRBJ2-3, with TRBD2 matching over 7 bases. V lost 4 bases, J lost 4 bases, and 12 bases stayed unmatched. Germline V gives CDR1 SGDLS, CDR2 YYNGEE. The CDR3 is 16 amino acids. CDR3 amino acids: CASSTYGGEFADTQYF. CDR3 nucleotides: TGTGCCAGCAGCACATATGGGGGGGAGTTCGCAGATACGCAGTATTTT. Together with reference TRBV9 and TRBJ2-3, the CDR3 gives the full variable domain: DSGVTQTPKHLITATGQRVTLRCSPRSGDLSVYWYQQSLDQGLQFLIQYYNGEERAKGNILERFSAQQFPDLHSELNLSSLELGDSALYFCASSTYGGEFADTQYFGPGTRLTVL.

The CDR3 reads CASSFLLAGGYADKNIQYF. The CDR3 region has the DNA TGTGCCAGCAGTTTTCTACTAGCGGGAGGCTATGCCGACAAAAACATTCAGTACTTC. The V and J genes are TRBV28 and TRBJ2-4, with TRBD2 matching over 12 bases. Losses at the gene ends were 3 bases for V and 3 bases for J; bases not matched to a gene: 12. Germline CDR1 reads MDHEN; CDR2 reads SYDVKM. This CDR3 region has 19 residues.

The gene calls are TRBV28 and TRBJ2-5; D uncertain. Germline-derived CDR1 and CDR2 are MDHEN and SYDVKM. Trimming stripped 6 bases from V and 4 bases from J, with 18 bases between. This CDR3 contains 15 residues. The CDR3 loop is CASSRQPPGLETQYF. The CDR3 DNA follows: TGTGCCAGCAGCCGACAACCCCCCGGGTTAGAGACCCAGTACTTC.

This clonotype turned up a few times. The rearrangement uses TRBV25-1 and TRBJ2-7; D is perhaps TRBD2 (6 bases). Germline-derived CDR1 and CDR2 are MGHDK and SYGVNS. V lost 6 bases and J 7 bases, leaving 7 bases between the germline ends. The length of the CDR3 is 10 residues. The CDR3 reads CASRAGEQYF. CDR3 sequence (DNA): TGTGCCAGCAGGGCGGGAGAGCAGTACTTC.

As concerns this clonotype: One end of the junction does not line up with germline, which may come from a read error. The chain uses TRBV12-3 or TRBV12-4 and TRBJ2-7; unclear D gene. This CDR3 spans 11 amino acids. CDR3 amino acids: CASSFGGPTEF. The CDR3 region has the DNA TGTGCCAGCAGTTTCGGCGGACCCACGGAGTTC.

This clonotype appeared many times. The rearrangement links TRBV4-3 to TRBJ2-1, with D unclear. In germline, CDR1 is LGHNA, CDR2 YSLEER. Deletions cut 4 bases from V and 2 bases from J, with 12 bases between. This CDR3 has 15 residues. CDR3 bases: TGCGCCAGCAGCCCTGCGCGGTCGGCCTACAATGAGCAGTTCTTC. This gives the protein CASSPARSAYNEQFF.